A selection of T cell receptor beta chains follows, all from one sample in a study of blood T cell repertoires in COVID-19. Clones were read by immunoSEQ multiplex PCR, and TCRdb kept only the in-frame ones, dropping some. The table includes about 440,000 clones, about 89% detected once. Source material: peripheral blood. These receptors came from a woman aged 25 to 45 with acute or convalescent COVID-19. Both conserved end residues are part of each CDR3. The D gene is left open where the match is weak. The size of a clone is reported for some rows only, either as once, few or many, or as a class for expanded clones.

D: .; J: TRBJ1-1; size: .; V: TRBV7-9; DNA: TGTGCCAGCAGCCCCACCGGGACACCGAAACGGGGTGAAGCTTTCTTT; CDR3: CASSPTGTPKRGEAFF
D: .; J: TRBJ2-7; size: once; V: TRBV7-9; DNA: TGTGCCAGCAGCTCCCGGGACTCAGACCTCTACGAGCAGTACTTC; CDR3: CASSSRDSDLYEQYF
D: TRBD2; J: TRBJ2-2; size: .; V: TRBV7-3; DNA: TGTGCCAGCAGCCCCGGGGGACTAGCGGGGGCCGGGGAGCTGTTTTTT; CDR3: CASSPGGLAGAGELFF
D: .; J: TRBJ2-4; size: .; V: TRBV11-2; DNA: TGTGCCAGCAGGCGGCTAGCCAAAAACATTCAGTACTTC; CDR3: CASRRLAKNIQYF
D: .; J: TRBJ2-1; size: .; V: TRBV28; DNA: TGTGCCAGCAGCGAACAGGGCGCAACAAATGAGCAGTTCTTC; CDR3: CASSEQGATNEQFF
D: .; J: TRBJ2-7; size: .; V: TRBV5-1; DNA: TGCGCCAGCAGCCCTGGCGACAGTTCCTACGAGCAGTACTTC; CDR3: CASSPGDSSYEQYF
D: .; J: TRBJ2-5; size: .; V: TRBV2; DNA: TGTGCCAGCAGCCCCTCGACAGACCAAGAGACCCAGTACTTC; CDR3: CASSPSTDQETQYF
D: .; J: TRBJ2-1; size: .; V: TRBV6-5; DNA: TGTGCCAGCAGTTACTCTCAGGGGCCGGGTAATGAGCAGTTCTTC; CDR3: CASSYSQGPGNEQFF
D: .; J: TRBJ1-2; size: .; V: TRBV5-6; DNA: TGTGCCAGCAGCTTGGACCCTCCGGGGGATGGCTACACCTTC; CDR3: CASSLDPPGDGYTF
D: .; J: TRBJ1-1; size: .; V: TRBV3-1/TRBV3-2; DNA: TGTGCCAGCAGCCAAGTACCCCTGAGGGCTTTCTTT; CDR3: CASSQVPLRAFF
D: .; J: TRBJ2-1; size: .; V: TRBV5-5; DNA: TGTGCCAGCAGCCCCGACGGCGGGGGCTGGAATGAGCAGTTCTTC; CDR3: CASSPDGGGWNEQFF
D: .; J: TRBJ1-4; size: .; V: TRBV4-2; DNA: TGTGCCAGCAGCCAAGATTCCTCTACAGGGTTTAATGAAAAACTGTTTTTT; CDR3: CASSQDSSTGFNEKLFF
D: .; J: TRBJ1-5; size: .; V: TRBV5-8; DNA: TGTGCCAGCAGCTTGGGTCAGTCTCTAGGTCAGCCCCAGCATTTT; CDR3: CASSLGQSLGQPQHF
D: .; J: TRBJ1-5; size: few; V: TRBV5-1; DNA: TGCGCCAGCAGTACGGACAGCCCGAATCAGCCCCAGCATTTT; CDR3: CASSTDSPNQPQHF
D: .; J: TRBJ1-6; size: .; V: TRBV6-5; DNA: TGTGCCAGCAGTTACGAGGCCAATTCACCCCTCCACTTT; CDR3: CASSYEANSPLHF
D: TRBD2; J: TRBJ2-5; size: .; V: TRBV14; DNA: TGTGCCAGCAGCCAAGCAAGCGGGGGGGCTGAGACCCAGTACTTC; CDR3: CASSQASGGAETQYF
D: .; J: TRBJ1-1; size: .; V: TRBV28; DNA: TGTGCCAGCAGTTTACCCGTCCCGGGGACTGAAGCTTTCTTT; CDR3: CASSLPVPGTEAFF
D: .; J: TRBJ1-6; size: .; V: TRBV6-2/TRBV6-3; DNA: TGTGCCAGCAGTTACTCGATGCGGATGCGAGGCAGCTATAATTCACCCCTCCACTTT; CDR3: CASSYSMRMRGSYNSPLHF
D: .; J: TRBJ2-3; size: .; V: TRBV6-1; DNA: TGTGCCAGCAGTGAAATCGGGGGGCTGGATACGCAGTATTTT; CDR3: CASSEIGGLDTQYF
D: .; J: TRBJ1-6; size: .; V: TRBV21-1; DNA: TGTGCCGGTCAAAGGGACAGTGCTTATAATTCACCCCTCCACTTT; CDR3: CAGQRDSAYNSPLHF
D: .; J: TRBJ2-7; size: .; V: TRBV27; DNA: TGTGCCAGCAGTTTATCCGCGGGCTACTCCTACGAGCAGTACTTC; CDR3: CASSLSAGYSYEQYF
D: TRBD1; J: TRBJ2-7; size: .; V: TRBV19; DNA: TGTGCCAGTAGGCCACCGGGACAGACTCTGCTGGAGCAGTACTTC; CDR3: CASRPPGQTLLEQYF
D: TRBD1; J: TRBJ2-1; size: .; V: TRBV5-1; DNA: TGCGCCAGCAGCTTGGGGGACAGGGGGGTACCCTCTGAGTTCTTC; CDR3: CASSLGDRGVPSEFF
D: TRBD1; J: TRBJ1-4; size: .; V: TRBV7-2; DNA: TGTGCCAGCAGCTTAGGGGGACAGGGTAATGAAAAACTGTTTTTT; CDR3: CASSLGGQGNEKLFF
D: .; J: TRBJ2-7; size: .; V: TRBV18; DNA: TGTGCCAGCTCACCACTGAGGGTGGGGACCTACGAGCAGTACTTC; CDR3: CASSPLRVGTYEQYF
D: TRBD1; J: TRBJ1-1; size: .; V: TRBV7-3; DNA: TGTGCCAGCAGCGTTAATGGAGGGGGCTACACTGAAGCTTTCTTT; CDR3: CASSVNGGGYTEAFF
D: .; J: TRBJ2-1; size: once; V: TRBV19; DNA: TGTGCCAGTAGTGCGGGGCGGCAGGGTCGGAATGAGCAGTTCTTC; CDR3: CASSAGRQGRNEQFF
D: .; J: TRBJ2-2; size: .; V: TRBV7-6; DNA: TGTGCCAGCAGCCTTGGGCGGGGCTACACCGGGGAGCTGTTTTTT; CDR3: CASSLGRGYTGELFF
D: TRBD2; J: TRBJ2-5; size: once; V: TRBV4-1; DNA: TGCGCCAGCAGCCTACCCTCCAAGGGAGGGGAGCGCGAGACCCAGTACTTC; CDR3: CASSLPSKGGERETQYF
D: .; J: TRBJ2-2; size: .; V: TRBV12-3/TRBV12-4; DNA: TGTGCCAGCAGCCGGAACACCGGGGAGCTGTTTTTT; CDR3: CASSRNTGELFF
D: TRBD1; J: TRBJ1-6; size: .; V: TRBV27; DNA: TGTGCCAGCAGTCTAATACAACCCCGGGACAGCTATAATTCACCCCTCCACTTT; CDR3: CASSLIQPRDSYNSPLHF
D: .; J: TRBJ2-3; size: .; V: TRBV18; DNA: TGTGCCAGCTCACTAGGAGTCCCAGATACGCAGTATTTT; CDR3: CASSLGVPDTQYF
D: .; J: TRBJ1-2; size: .; V: TRBV5-4; DNA: TGTGCCAGCAGCTTGTATCAGGGGATTCATGGGGGTGGCTACACCTTC; CDR3: CASSLYQGIHGGGYTF
D: .; J: TRBJ1-2; size: few; V: TRBV7-2; DNA: TGTGCCAGCAGCCCGGGACTCCGGGCAGCTGGCTACACCTTC; CDR3: CASSPGLRAAGYTF
D: .; J: TRBJ2-5; size: .; V: TRBV9; DNA: TGTGCCAGCAGCGTAGCCGGGGGGCACCAAGAGACCCAGTACTTC; CDR3: CASSVAGGHQETQYF
D: TRBD1; J: TRBJ1-1; size: .; V: TRBV6-1; DNA: TGTGCCAGCAGTGAGCAGGGGGCAACTGAAGCTTTCTTT; CDR3: CASSEQGATEAFF
D: .; J: TRBJ1-3; size: .; V: TRBV5-1; DNA: TGCGCCAGTGCAGCGGAAATCTCTGGAAACACCATATATTTT; CDR3: CASAAEISGNTIYF
D: TRBD2; J: TRBJ2-1; size: .; V: TRBV19; DNA: TGTGCCAGTAGTAGGCGGGGGGCCGGCGGAAATGAGCAGTTCTTC; CDR3: CASSRRGAGGNEQFF
D: TRBD1; J: TRBJ1-1; size: .; V: TRBV7-8; DNA: TGTGCCAGCAGCTCTCAGACAGGGGCGCTCACTGAAGCTTTCTTT; CDR3: CASSSQTGALTEAFF
D: .; J: TRBJ2-3; size: .; V: TRBV5-5; DNA: TGTGCCAGCAGCTTGCGGGGTTCACCGGTTGGCGCAGATACGCAGTATTTT; CDR3: CASSLRGSPVGADTQYF
D: TRBD1; J: TRBJ1-5; size: .; V: TRBV29-1; DNA: TGCAGCGTAAACTGGGATAGACAGGGTCGTGGTCAGCCCCAGCATTTT; CDR3: CSVNWDRQGRGQPQHF
D: .; J: TRBJ2-1; size: once; V: TRBV10-1; DNA: TGCGCCAGCAGTGAGGACCCGGGAATGTACAATGAGCAGTTCTTC; CDR3: CASSEDPGMYNEQFF
D: .; J: TRBJ2-5; size: .; V: TRBV10-3; DNA: TGTGCCATCAGTGGGGAGCGGGTACTAGTGAAAGAGACCCAGTACTTC; CDR3: CAISGERVLVKETQYF
D: .; J: TRBJ2-7; size: .; V: TRBV28; DNA: TGTGCCAGCACCACTCGCGGGGACTCCACTATCGAGCAGTACTTC; CDR3: CASTTRGDSTIEQYF
D: .; J: TRBJ2-3; size: .; V: TRBV10-1; DNA: TGCGCCAGCAGTGGCGGGGGCGCAACAGATACGCAGTATTTT; CDR3: CASSGGGATDTQYF
D: .; J: TRBJ1-1; size: .; V: TRBV7-6; DNA: TGTGCCAGCAGCTTAGAGGTCGGGGGGCAAGGCACTGAAGCTTTCTTT; CDR3: CASSLEVGGQGTEAFF
D: .; J: TRBJ2-1; size: .; V: TRBV29-1; DNA: TGCAGCGTCCCTCAGATCAATGAGCAGTTCTTC; CDR3: CSVPQINEQFF
D: .; J: TRBJ2-7; size: .; V: TRBV5-8; DNA: TGTGCCAGCAGCTCAGGACACGTCGAGCAGTACTTC; CDR3: CASSSGHVEQYF
D: .; J: TRBJ2-5; size: .; V: TRBV6-1; DNA: TGTGCCAGCAGTGAAGGGTACAGCGGGTTCGCAGAGACCCAGTACTTC; CDR3: CASSEGYSGFAETQYF
D: .; J: TRBJ2-7; size: .; V: TRBV28; DNA: TGTGCCAGCAGCTCCCGAGACACCTCCTACGAGCAGTACTTC; CDR3: CASSSRDTSYEQYF
D: TRBD1; J: TRBJ1-5; size: .; V: TRBV6-5; DNA: TGTGCCAGAGGGGGGGACAGGGGGCCAATTCAGCCCCAGCATTTT; CDR3: CARGGDRGPIQPQHF
D: TRBD1; J: TRBJ2-7; size: .; V: TRBV6-5; DNA: TGTGCCAGCAGCTACCGGGACAGGTCCTACCAATACGAGCAGTACTTC; CDR3: CASSYRDRSYQYEQYF